This entry describes one T cell receptor (beta chain). Its antigen is still unknown. The data derive from a study of T-cell reconstitution after alpha-beta-depleted transplantation in children. Study-level findings and limits: Newly made T cells mostly supplied T-cell counts and diversity one year after transplant. Some patients' high day-60 TCRbeta diversity was attributed to recipient cells surviving conditioning. Expanded clones from the graft, numbering several hundred, reportedly supplied alpha-beta T cells about two months after transplant.

CDR3 length: 15 residues. V was clipped by 6 bases and J by 3 bases; unmatched bases: 10. Germline V gene lookup returns CDR1 DFQATT and CDR2 SNEGSKA (reference sequence). Unique molecular identifiers were incorporated during preparation of the TCRbeta library. MiXCR, run by TCRdb on the PCR reads, gives a single entry per CDR3 protein. The table includes about 200,000 distinct CDR3 sequences, 17% detected once. This receptor was identified in a male patient between 2 and 9 years old who had a stem cell transplant for acute lymphoblastic leukemia, so the T cells may come from the graft donor. Sample: PBMCs, mostly from graft donor cells, taken 360 days after TCRalphabeta/CD19-depleted stem cell transplant. The chain employs TRBV20-1 and TRBJ2-1; 8 bases are a match to TRBD2. Here the CDR3 reads CSAIGYGTSYNEQFF. For the CDR3, the DNA is TGCAGTGCCATTGGTTATGGGACTAGCTACAATGAGCAGTTCTTC.